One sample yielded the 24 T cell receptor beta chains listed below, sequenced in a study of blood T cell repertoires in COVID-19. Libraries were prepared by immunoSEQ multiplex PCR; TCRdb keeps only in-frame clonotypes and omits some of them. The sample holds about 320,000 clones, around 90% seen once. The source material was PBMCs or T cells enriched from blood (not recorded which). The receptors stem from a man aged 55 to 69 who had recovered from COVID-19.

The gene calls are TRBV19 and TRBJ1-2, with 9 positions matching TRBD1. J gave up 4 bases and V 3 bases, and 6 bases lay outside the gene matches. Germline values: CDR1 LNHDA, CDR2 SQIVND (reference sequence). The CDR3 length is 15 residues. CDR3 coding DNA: TGTGCCAGTAGTATTAATACAGGGGGCGGCTATGGCTACACCTTC. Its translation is CASSINTGGGYGYTF.

CDR3 sequence: CASSQVGGAGELFF. The CDR3 region has the DNA TGTGCCAGCAGCCAAGTAGGGGGAGCCGGGGAGCTGTTTTTT. The J gene is TRBJ2-2, the V gene TRBV4-2, with D possibly TRBD1 on 6 matching bases. The CDR3 has 14 amino acids. Trimming cost V 1 base and J 6 bases, with 9 bases left between them. Germline V gene data show CDR1 as LGHNA and CDR2 as YNFKEQ.

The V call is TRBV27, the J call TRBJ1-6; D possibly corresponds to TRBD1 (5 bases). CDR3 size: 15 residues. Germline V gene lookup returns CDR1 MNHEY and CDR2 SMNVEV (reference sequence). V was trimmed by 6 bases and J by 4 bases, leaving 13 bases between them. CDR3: CASRTDRGYNSPLHF. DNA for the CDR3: TGTGCCAGCAGAACGGATCGGGGGTATAATTCACCCCTCCACTTT.

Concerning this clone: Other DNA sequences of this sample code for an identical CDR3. The CDR3 protein is CASSLAAGLNEQFF. CDR3 in DNA: TGCGCCAGCAGCTTGGCGGCGGGACTCAATGAGCAGTTCTTC. The rearrangement uses TRBV5-1 and TRBJ2-1, with D possibly being TRBD2 (6 bases). The germline CDR1 and CDR2 sequences are SGHRS and YFSETQ. Trimming pared 0 bases from V and 6 bases from J, leaving 10 bases between. The CDR3 contains 14 residues.

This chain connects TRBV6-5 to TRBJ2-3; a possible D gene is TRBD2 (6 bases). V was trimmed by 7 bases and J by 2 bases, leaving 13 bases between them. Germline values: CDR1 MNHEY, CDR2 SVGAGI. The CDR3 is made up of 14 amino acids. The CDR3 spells CASNRGIDTDTQYF. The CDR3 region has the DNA TGTGCCAGCAATCGGGGGATAGACACAGATACGCAGTATTTT.

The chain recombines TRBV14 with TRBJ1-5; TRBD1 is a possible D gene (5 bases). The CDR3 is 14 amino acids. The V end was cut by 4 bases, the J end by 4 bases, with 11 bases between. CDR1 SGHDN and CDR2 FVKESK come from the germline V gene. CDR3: CASSPRGWNQPQHF. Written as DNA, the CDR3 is TGTGCCAGCAGCCCCCGGGGGTGGAATCAGCCCCAGCATTTT.

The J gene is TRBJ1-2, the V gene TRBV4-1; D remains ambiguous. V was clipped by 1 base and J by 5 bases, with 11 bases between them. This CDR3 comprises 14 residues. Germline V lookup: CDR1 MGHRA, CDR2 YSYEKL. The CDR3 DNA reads TGCGCCAGCAGCCAAGTGGCTCCCCCATATGGCTACACCTTC. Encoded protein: CASSQVAPPYGYTF.

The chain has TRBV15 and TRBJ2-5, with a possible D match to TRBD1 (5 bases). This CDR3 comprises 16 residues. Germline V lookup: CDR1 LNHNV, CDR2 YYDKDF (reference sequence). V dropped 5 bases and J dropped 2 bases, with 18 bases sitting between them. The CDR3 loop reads CATSLRRGARQETQYF. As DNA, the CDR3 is TGTGCCACCAGCCTCCGCCGTGGGGCCCGACAAGAGACCCAGTACTTC.

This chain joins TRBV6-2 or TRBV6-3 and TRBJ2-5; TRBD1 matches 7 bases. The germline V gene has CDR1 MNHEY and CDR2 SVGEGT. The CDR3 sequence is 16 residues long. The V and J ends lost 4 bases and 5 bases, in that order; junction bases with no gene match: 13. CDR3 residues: CASSSSKLARGETQYF. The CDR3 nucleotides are TGTGCCAGCAGTTCGTCGAAGCTAGCCAGGGGGGAGACCCAGTACTTC.

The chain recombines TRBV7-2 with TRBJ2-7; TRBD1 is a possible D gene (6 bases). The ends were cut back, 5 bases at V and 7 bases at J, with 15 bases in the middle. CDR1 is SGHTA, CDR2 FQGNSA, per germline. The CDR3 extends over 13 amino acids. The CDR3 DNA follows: TGTGCCAGCAGCATTCAAGGGGGTATGGAGCAGTACTTC. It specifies CASSIQGGMEQYF.

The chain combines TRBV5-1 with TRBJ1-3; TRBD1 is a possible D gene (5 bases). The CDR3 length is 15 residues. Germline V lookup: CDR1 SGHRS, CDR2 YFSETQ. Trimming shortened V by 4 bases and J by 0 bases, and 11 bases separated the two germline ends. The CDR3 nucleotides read TGCGCCAGCAGCCGTACAGGAGCCTCTGGAAACACCATATATTTT. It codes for CASSRTGASGNTIYF.

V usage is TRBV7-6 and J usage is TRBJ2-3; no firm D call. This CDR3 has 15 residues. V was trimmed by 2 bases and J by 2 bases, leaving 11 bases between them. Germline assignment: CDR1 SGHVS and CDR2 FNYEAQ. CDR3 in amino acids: CASSLMERYTDTQYF. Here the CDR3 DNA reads TGTGCCAGCAGCTTAATGGAGAGATACACAGATACGCAGTATTTT. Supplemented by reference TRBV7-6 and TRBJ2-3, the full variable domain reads GAGVSQSPRYKVTKRGQDVALRCDPISGHVSLYWYRQALGQGPEFLTYFNYEAQQDKSGLPNDRFSAERPEGSISTLTIQRTEQRDSAMYRCASSLMERYTDTQYFGPGTRLTVL.

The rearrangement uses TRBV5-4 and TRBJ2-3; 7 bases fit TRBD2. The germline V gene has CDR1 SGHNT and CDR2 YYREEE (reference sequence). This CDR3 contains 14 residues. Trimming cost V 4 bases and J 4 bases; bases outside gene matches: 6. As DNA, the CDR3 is TGTGCCAGCAGCCCCGGACTAGTTCCAGATACGCAGTATTTT. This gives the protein CASSPGLVPDTQYF.

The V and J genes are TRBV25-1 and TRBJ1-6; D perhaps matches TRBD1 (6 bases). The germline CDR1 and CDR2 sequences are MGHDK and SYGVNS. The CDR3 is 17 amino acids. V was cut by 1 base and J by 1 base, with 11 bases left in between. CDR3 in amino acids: CASSEFGRGSYNSPLHF. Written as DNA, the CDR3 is TGTGCCAGCAGTGAATTTGGCAGGGGTTCCTATAATTCACCCCTCCACTTT.

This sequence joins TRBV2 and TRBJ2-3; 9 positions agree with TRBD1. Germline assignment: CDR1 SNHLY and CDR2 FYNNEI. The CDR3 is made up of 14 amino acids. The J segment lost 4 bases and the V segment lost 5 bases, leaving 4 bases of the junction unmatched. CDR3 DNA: TGTGCCAGCAGTACAAGGACAGGGGCAGATACGCAGTATTTT. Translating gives CASSTRTGADTQYF.

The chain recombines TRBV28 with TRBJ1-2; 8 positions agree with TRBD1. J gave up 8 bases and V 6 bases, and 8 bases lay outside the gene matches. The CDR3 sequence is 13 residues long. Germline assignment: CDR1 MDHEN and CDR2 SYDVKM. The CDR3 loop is CASSIGQGRGYTF. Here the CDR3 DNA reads TGTGCCAGCAGCATCGGACAGGGCCGGGGCTACACCTTC.

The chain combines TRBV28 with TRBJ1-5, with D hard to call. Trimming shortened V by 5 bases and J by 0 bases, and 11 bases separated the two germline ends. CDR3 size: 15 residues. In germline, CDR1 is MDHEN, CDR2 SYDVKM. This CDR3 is CASSRTRASNQPQHF. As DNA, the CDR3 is TGTGCCAGCAGTCGGACGAGGGCTAGCAATCAGCCCCAGCATTTT.

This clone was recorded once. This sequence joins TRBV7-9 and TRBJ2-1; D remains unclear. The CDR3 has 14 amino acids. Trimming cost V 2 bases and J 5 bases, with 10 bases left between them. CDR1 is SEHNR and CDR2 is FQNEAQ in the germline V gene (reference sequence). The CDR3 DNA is TGTGCCAGCAGCTTAATGGTCTCTAACAATGAGCAGTTCTTC. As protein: CASSLMVSNNEQFF.

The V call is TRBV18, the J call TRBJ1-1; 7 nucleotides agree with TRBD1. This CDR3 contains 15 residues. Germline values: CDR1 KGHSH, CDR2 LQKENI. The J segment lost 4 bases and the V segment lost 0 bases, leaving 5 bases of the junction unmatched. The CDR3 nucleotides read TGTGCCAGCTCACCACCGAAGGGGGCGAGCACTGAAGCTTTCTTT. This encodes CASSPPKGASTEAFF. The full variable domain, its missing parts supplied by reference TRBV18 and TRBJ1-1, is NAGVMQNPRHLVRRRGQEARLRCSPMKGHSHVYWYRQLPEEGLKFMVYLQKENIIDESGMPKERFSAEFPKEGPSILRIQQVVRGDSAAYFCASSPPKGASTEAFFGQGTRLTVV.

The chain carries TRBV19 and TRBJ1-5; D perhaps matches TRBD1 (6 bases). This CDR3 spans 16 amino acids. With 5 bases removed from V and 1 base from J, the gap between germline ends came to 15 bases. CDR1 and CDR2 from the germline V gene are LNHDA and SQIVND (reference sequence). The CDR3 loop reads CASSALDSRSNQPQHF. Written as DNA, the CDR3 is TGTGCCAGTAGTGCCCTGGACAGCCGGAGCAATCAGCCCCAGCATTTT. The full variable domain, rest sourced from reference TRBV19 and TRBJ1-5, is DGGITQSPKYLFRKEGQNVTLSCEQNLNHDAMYWYRQDPGQGLRLIYYSQIVNDFQKGDIAEGYSVSREKKESFPLTVTSAQKNPTAFYLCASSALDSRSNQPQHFGDGTRLSIL.

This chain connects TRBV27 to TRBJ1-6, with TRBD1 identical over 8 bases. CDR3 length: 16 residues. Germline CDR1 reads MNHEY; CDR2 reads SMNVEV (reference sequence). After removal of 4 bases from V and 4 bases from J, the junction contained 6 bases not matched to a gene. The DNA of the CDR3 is TGTGCCAGCAGTTCTCGGCGACAGGGGTATAATTCACCCCTCCACTTT. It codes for CASSSRRQGYNSPLHF.

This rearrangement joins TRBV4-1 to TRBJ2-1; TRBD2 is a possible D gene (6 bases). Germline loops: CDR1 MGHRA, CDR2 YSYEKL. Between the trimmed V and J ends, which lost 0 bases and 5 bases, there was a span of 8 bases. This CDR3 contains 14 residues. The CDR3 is CASSQELAHNEQFF. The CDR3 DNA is TGCGCCAGCAGCCAAGAACTAGCCCACAATGAGCAGTTCTTC.

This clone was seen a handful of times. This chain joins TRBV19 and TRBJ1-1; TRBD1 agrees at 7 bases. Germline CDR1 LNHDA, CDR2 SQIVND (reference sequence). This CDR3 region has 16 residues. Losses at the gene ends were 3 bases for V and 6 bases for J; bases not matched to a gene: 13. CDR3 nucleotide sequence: TGTGCCAGTAGTATGGGCAGGGGGTCGCTCGGGGCTGAAGCTTTCTTT. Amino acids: CASSMGRGSLGAEAFF.

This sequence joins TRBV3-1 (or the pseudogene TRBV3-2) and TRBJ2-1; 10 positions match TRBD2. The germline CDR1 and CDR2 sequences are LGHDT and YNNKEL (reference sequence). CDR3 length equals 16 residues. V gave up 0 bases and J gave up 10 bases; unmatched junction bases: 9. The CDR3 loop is CASSQDILAGVGEQFF. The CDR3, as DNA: TGTGCCAGCAGCCAAGATATCCTAGCGGGAGTGGGCGAGCAGTTCTTC.